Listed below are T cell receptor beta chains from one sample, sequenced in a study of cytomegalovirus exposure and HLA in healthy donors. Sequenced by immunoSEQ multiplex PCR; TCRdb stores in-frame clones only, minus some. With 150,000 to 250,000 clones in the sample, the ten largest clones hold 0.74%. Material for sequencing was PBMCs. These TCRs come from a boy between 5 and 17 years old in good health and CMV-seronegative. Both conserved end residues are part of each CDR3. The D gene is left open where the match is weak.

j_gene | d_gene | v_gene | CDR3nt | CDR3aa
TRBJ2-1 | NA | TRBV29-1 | TGCAGCGTCGAGCGCGGCCGGGGGCAGTTCTTC | CSVERGRGQFF
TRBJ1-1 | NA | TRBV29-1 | TGCAGCGTTGGTCTGGGGCAAGGGACTGAAGCTTTCTTT | CSVGLGQGTEAFF
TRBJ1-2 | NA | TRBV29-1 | TGCAGCGTTTACGGGGGGGGGAACGGCTACACCTTC | CSVYGGGNGYTF
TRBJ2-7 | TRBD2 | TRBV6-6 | TGTGCCAGCAGTTACCCGGAAAGCGGGGGACGATACGAGCAGTACTTC | CASSYPESGGRYEQYF
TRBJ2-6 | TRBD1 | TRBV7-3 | TGTGCCAGCAGCTTACAGGGGGCAATGTATGGGGCCAACGTCCTGACTTTC | CASSLQGAMYGANVLTF
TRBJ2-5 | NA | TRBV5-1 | TGCGCCAGCAGCTTCGGGGGACCCCGGGGAGAGACCCAGTACTTC | CASSFGGPRGETQYF
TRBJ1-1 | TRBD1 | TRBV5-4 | TGTGCCAGCAGCACAGAGACAGGGTTGACTGAAGCTTTCTTT | CASSTETGLTEAFF
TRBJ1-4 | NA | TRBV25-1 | TGTGCCAGCAAGAGCAGGGAAAGTGAAAAACTGTTTTTT | CASKSRESEKLFF
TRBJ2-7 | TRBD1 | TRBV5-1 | TGCGCCAGCAGCTTGGCAACCGGGACAGGGGAATACGAGCAGTACTTC | CASSLATGTGEYEQYF
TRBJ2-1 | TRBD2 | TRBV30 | TGTGCCTGGAGTGTGGGGGTTGCGGGGGGTTACAATGAGCAGTTCTTC | CAWSVGVAGGYNEQFF
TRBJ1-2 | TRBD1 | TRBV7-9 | TGTGCCAGCAACCCCGGACAGGGATATGGCTACACCTTC | CASNPGQGYGYTF
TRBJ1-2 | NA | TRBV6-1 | TGTGCCAGCACCTCCAGGCCGGGCTACACCTTC | CASTSRPGYTF
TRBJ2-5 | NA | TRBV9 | TGTGCCAGCAGCGTAGACGATGGGAGGGAGACCCAGTACTTC | CASSVDDGRETQYF
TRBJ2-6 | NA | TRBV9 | TGTGCCAGCAGCCCACAAGTCTCTGGGGCCAACGTCCTGACTTTC | CASSPQVSGANVLTF
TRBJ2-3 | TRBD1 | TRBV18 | TGTGCCAGCTCAACTAAGGACAGGGCCGACTTTACAGATACGCAGTATTTT | CASSTKDRADFTDTQYF
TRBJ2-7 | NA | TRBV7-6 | TGTGCCAGCAGCTCCCGTTCGGCCGGGACGGGGGGCGACGAGCAGTACTTC | CASSSRSAGTGGDEQYF
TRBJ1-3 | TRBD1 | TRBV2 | TGTGCCAGCAGAGAACAGGGGGTGACTGGAAACACCATATATTTT | CASREQGVTGNTIYF
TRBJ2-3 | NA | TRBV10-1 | TGCGCCAGCAGTGAGTTAAGGGGGGGCAATTTGGATACGCAGTATTTT | CASSELRGGNLDTQYF